Listed here are 9 T cell receptor beta chains from one sample, sequenced in a study of immune aging and cytomegalovirus after organ transplant. Documented time point: five sample-tagged time points from pre-transplant (day -1) to day 368 post-transplant, pooled. BD Rhapsody targeted mRNA and AbSeq chemistry was used for microwell cell capture and library preparation. TCRdb re-analysed the single-cell sequencing reads in MiXCR, keeping a single row per CDR3 protein. The sample includes about 21,000 distinct CDR3 sequences, about a third of them seen just once. Their antigens are not known. Source: CMV peptide-activated CD4+ and CD8+ T cells sorted from blood, taken at five time points, pooled. The subset is: sorted CD8+CD137+ and CD4+CD154+ T cells after 12 to 13 h CMV IE-1 peptide stimulation. The receptors stem from a female donor who had a heart transplant and CMV viremia.

This sequence joins TRBV5-1 and TRBJ2-1, with 7 bases aligning to TRBD1. Germline V CDR1 and CDR2: SGHRS, YFSETQ. The trim removed 4 bases at V and 0 bases at J, leaving 13 bases unmatched. This CDR3 has 18 amino acids. The CDR3 loop reads CASSGWDSQYFSYNEQFF. The CDR3 region has the DNA TGCGCCAGCAGCGGATGGGACAGTCAGTATTTCTCCTACAATGAGCAGTTCTTC.

J is TRBJ2-2 and V is TRBV29-1; tentatively, D is TRBD1 (6 bases). In germline, CDR1 is SQVTM, CDR2 ANQGSEA. V lost 0 bases to trimming and J lost 1 base, with 12 bases between them. The CDR3 covers 16 residues. This CDR3 is CSVEDRRRGNTGELFF. The CDR3 DNA is TGCAGCGTTGAAGATCGTCGCAGGGGGAACACCGGGGAGCTGTTTTTT.

The chain combines TRBV30 with TRBJ1-2; D call uncertain. Germline CDR1 GTSNPN, CDR2 SVGIG (reference sequence). Trimming shortened V by 3 bases and J by 3 bases, and 8 bases separated the two germline ends. This CDR3 has 12 residues. CDR3 coding DNA: TGTGCCTGGAGAAGCGGGGACTATGGCTACACCTTC. Translating it yields CAWRSGDYGYTF.

This chain links TRBV20-1 with TRBJ2-7, with D possibly being TRBD2 (6 bases). Germline V gene data show CDR1 as DFQATT and CDR2 as SNEGSKA (reference sequence). Trimming removed 7 bases at V and 1 base at J, with 8 bases between. The CDR3 spans 11 residues. The CDR3 DNA reads TGCAGTGTGGGGGGATCCTACGAGCAGTACTTC. This sequence encodes CSVGGSYEQYF.

This chain links TRBV20-1 with TRBJ2-7, with D possibly TRBD1 on 5 matching bases. CDR3 length: 14 amino acids. V shed 6 bases and J shed 1 base, with 16 bases lying between them. Germline CDR1 reads DFQATT; CDR2 reads SNEGSKA (reference sequence). In DNA, the CDR3 is TGCAGTGCAATCCAGGGAACCGGGTCCTACGAGCAGTACTTC. Protein: CSAIQGTGSYEQYF.

The chain recombines TRBV7-6 with TRBJ1-1; TRBD1 matches 7 bases. Germline trimming cut 9 bases from V and 3 bases from J; bases unmatched to any gene: 10. Germline V CDR1 and CDR2: SGHVS, FNYEAQ. CDR3 length equals 14 residues. CDR3 in DNA: TGTGCCAGTCGAAGGGCAGGGGGGTACACTGAAGCTTTCTTT. Its protein product is CASRRAGGYTEAFF.

This clonotype came up once. At one end, the junction sequence differs from germline, possibly due to a read error. CDR3: CAGSGRTEAFF. The CDR3 DNA is TGCGCCGGCAGTGGGCGGACTGAAGCTTTCTTT. The chain has TRBV10-2 and TRBJ1-1; D unresolved. This CDR3 is built from 11 residues. Germline V gene lookup returns CDR1 WSHSY and CDR2 SAAADI.

As concerns this clonotype: At one end the junction does not follow the germline gene, possibly because of a read error. The J gene is TRBJ2-1, the V gene TRBV10-2, with 12 positions matching TRBD2. In germline, CDR1 is WSHSY, CDR2 SAAADI. The length of the CDR3 is 16 residues. CDR3 nucleotide sequence: TGCGCCAGCAGTGAAACCGGACTAGCGGGATCAAATGAGCAGTCCTTC. This sequence encodes CASSETGLAGSNEQSF.

In its sample, this clonotype was seen a few times. The chain uses TRBV7-2 and TRBJ2-7; D is unclear. V was shortened by 3 bases and J by 1 base, with 7 bases between the two germline ends. Germline CDR1 reads SGHTA; CDR2 reads FQGNSA. This CDR3 region has 13 residues. CDR3: CASSFGRSYEQYF. CDR3 DNA: TGTGCCAGCAGCTTCGGACGTTCCTACGAGCAGTACTTC.